Below are 27 T cell receptor beta chains sequenced from a single sample in a study of T cells after yellow fever vaccination. TCRdb fed the 5' RACE reads into MiXCR, producing one record per CDR3 protein. This table has hundreds of thousands of distinct CDR3 sequences, under 20% appearing once. The input for sequencing was PBMCs, taken before the yellow fever booster vaccination. These receptors were obtained from a man aged 18-30 years who received the YFV17D yellow fever vaccine.

This clonotype occurred a few times. The chain combines TRBV4-3 with TRBJ1-2, with 7 bases lining up with TRBD1. The CDR3 is made up of 15 amino acids. CDR1 is LGHNA and CDR2 is YSLEER in the germline V gene. The V gene end was trimmed by 2 bases and the J gene end by 6 bases; junction bases not matched to a gene: 9. The CDR3 reads CASSQSQGNGDGYTF. CDR3 bases: TGCGCCAGCAGCCAATCACAGGGGAATGGCGATGGCTACACCTTC.

Only a few counts were recorded for this clonotype. The V gene is TRBV4-3, the J gene TRBJ2-5, with a possible D match to TRBD2 (5 bases). The CDR3 contains 14 residues. Looked up from germline, CDR1 is LGHNA and CDR2 is YSLEER. Trimming took off 1 base at V and 5 bases at J, with 11 bases between the two ends. CDR3 sequence reads: CASSQGGRGETQYF. DNA of the CDR3: TGCGCCAGCAGCCAAGGAGGTCGAGGGGAGACCCAGTACTTC.

This clonotype was seen a handful of times. The chain has TRBV7-2 and TRBJ1-3, with D perhaps matching TRBD1 (5 bases). This CDR3 spans 15 amino acids. V was clipped by 5 bases and J by 3 bases, with 14 bases between them. Germline loops: CDR1 SGHTA, CDR2 FQGNSA. This chain's CDR3 is CASSQSGGIGNTIYF. The DNA for the CDR3 is TGTGCCAGCAGCCAGTCCGGGGGGATTGGAAACACCATATATTTT.

This clonotype showed up just a few times. V gene TRBV30 combines with J gene TRBJ2-3, with TRBD2 matching 10 bases. The germline CDR1 and CDR2 sequences are GTSNPN and SVGIG (reference sequence). Germline trimming cut 2 bases from V and 12 bases from J; bases unmatched to any gene: 2. The CDR3 length is 11 residues. Here the CDR3 reads CAWSSGGDQYF. The DNA for the CDR3 is TGTGCCTGGAGTAGCGGGGGGGACCAGTATTTT.

The chain links TRBV14 to TRBJ1-1; the D gene is possibly TRBD1 (6 bases). Germline V gene data show CDR1 as SGHDN and CDR2 as FVKESK. Trimming cost V 3 bases and J 10 bases, with 12 bases left between them. The CDR3 covers 12 residues. CDR3: CASSHTGRLAFF. The DNA of the CDR3 is TGTGCCAGCAGCCACACAGGGCGTTTAGCTTTCTTT. The whole variable domain, remainder taken from reference TRBV14 and TRBJ1-1, is EAGVTQFPSHSVIEKGQTVTLRCDPISGHDNLYWYRRVMGKEIKFLLHFVKESKQDESGMPNNRFLAERTGGTYSTLKVQPAELEDSGVYFCASSHTGRLAFFGQGTRLTVV.

The chain combines TRBV6-6 with TRBJ2-7; a weak D match, TRBD1 (6 bases). V was clipped by 6 bases and J by 2 bases, with 11 bases between them. This CDR3 is built from 13 residues. Germline CDR1 reads MNHNY; CDR2 reads SVGAGI (reference sequence). The CDR3 coding sequence is TGTGCCAGCAGACGACAGGAGGCCTACGAGCAGTACGTC. This codes for CASRRQEAYEQYV.

This rearrangement joins TRBV10-3 to TRBJ1-5; D not certain. The germline V and J ends were trimmed by 1 base and 4 bases, with 8 bases remaining between them. The CDR3 runs 14 residues. CDR1 and CDR2 (germline): ENHRY, SYGVKD. DNA for the CDR3: TGTGCCATCAGTGAGTGGGCAGAGAATCAGCCCCAGCATTTT. As protein: CAISEWAENQPQHF.

CDR3 sequence: CASSQDGLAPSPDTQYF. DNA for the CDR3: TGCGCCAGCAGCCAGGACGGACTAGCTCCTTCCCCAGATACGCAGTATTTT. The chain recombines TRBV4-3 with TRBJ2-3, with 8 bases matching TRBD2. Trimming at V came to 3 bases and at J to 4 bases, leaving 12 bases not matched to a gene. The length of the CDR3 is 17 residues. Germline V gene data show CDR1 as LGHNA and CDR2 as YSLEER.

This chain uses TRBV9 with TRBJ1-2; D possibly corresponds to TRBD1 (6 bases). Germline CDR1 SGDLS, CDR2 YYNGEE. The ends were cut back, 4 bases at V and 7 bases at J, with 17 bases in the middle. The CDR3 sequence is 14 residues long. The DNA for the CDR3 is TGTGCCAGCAGCACCCCTCTTGGACAGAGTGGCTACACCTTC. This translates into CASSTPLGQSGYTF. The whole variable domain, filled in from reference TRBV9 and TRBJ1-2, reads DSGVTQTPKHLITATGQRVTLRCSPRSGDLSVYWYQQSLDQGLQFLIQYYNGEERAKGNILERFSAQQFPDLHSELNLSSLELGDSALYFCASSTPLGQSGYTFGSGTRLTVV.

This clonotype was found a few times. The J gene is TRBJ2-6, the V gene TRBV7-2, with D unclear. V lost 4 bases and J lost 1, with 14 bases in between. Germline loops: CDR1 SGHTA, CDR2 FQGNSA. The CDR3 extends over 17 amino acids. The CDR3 loop reads CASSSPNDGSGANVLTF. In nucleotides, the CDR3 is TGTGCCAGCAGCTCCCCGAACGACGGTTCTGGGGCCAACGTCCTGACTTTC. Variable domain in full (rest from reference TRBV7-2 and TRBJ2-6): GAGVSQSPSNKVTEKGKDVELRCDPISGHTALYWYRQSLGQGLEFLIYFQGNSAPDKSGLPSDRFSAERTGGSVSTLTIQRTQQEDSAVYLCASSSPNDGSGANVLTFGAGSRLTVL.

This clonotype was observed a few times. This chain uses TRBV12-3 or TRBV12-4 with TRBJ1-5, with a weak D call TRBD1 (5 bases). Trimming took off 5 bases at V and 3 bases at J, with 8 bases between the two ends. This CDR3 spans 13 amino acids. CDR3 sequence reads: CASSGAFNQPQHF. Written as DNA, the CDR3 is TGTGCCAGCAGTGGGGCCTTCAATCAGCCCCAGCATTTT.

The chain uses TRBV9 and TRBJ2-2; weak D call: TRBD1 (5 bases). The CDR3 extends over 15 amino acids. Germline assignment: CDR1 SGDLS and CDR2 YYNGEE. Trimming stripped 0 bases from V and 3 bases from J, with 9 bases between. As DNA, the CDR3 is TGTGCCAGCAGCGTAGAACAGGCCGACACCGGGGAGCTGTTTTTT. This encodes CASSVEQADTGELFF.

The chain recombines TRBV5-1 with TRBJ1-1, with D uncertain. V lost 4 bases and J lost 3, with 16 bases in between. From germline, CDR1 is SGHRS and CDR2 YFSETQ. The CDR3 extends over 15 amino acids. The CDR3 spells CASSTTPGRDTEAFF. The CDR3, as DNA: TGCGCCAGCAGCACTACCCCGGGGAGGGACACTGAAGCTTTCTTT.

This clonotype appeared a few times. The rearrangement links TRBV3-1 to TRBJ1-1; D gene ambiguous. Germline CDR1 and CDR2: LGHDT and YNNKEL (reference sequence). Between the trimmed V and J ends, which lost 7 bases and 1 base, there was a span of 4 bases. The CDR3 totals 11 residues. The CDR3 protein is CASTANTEAFF. CDR3 sequence (DNA): TGTGCCAGCACCGCGAACACTGAAGCTTTCTTT.

At least ten counts were recorded for this clonotype. J is TRBJ2-5 and V is TRBV6-5; D ambiguous. CDR3 length equals 12 residues. Germline V gene sequence: CDR1 MNHEY, CDR2 SVGAGI. Deletions cut 0 bases from V and 5 bases from J, with 4 bases between. In DNA form, the CDR3 reads TGTGCCAGCAGTTACTCGAAGGAGACCCAGTACTTC. It is translated as CASSYSKETQYF.

The sample holds many counts of this clonotype. The gene calls are TRBV12-3 or TRBV12-4 and TRBJ1-1, with D unresolved. The V end lost 7 bases, the J end lost 4 bases, and 16 bases lay between the germline ends. CDR3 length: 14 amino acids. Here the CDR3 reads CASKLDPRSTEAFF. The CDR3 bases are TGTGCCAGCAAACTAGACCCCCGGAGCACTGAAGCTTTCTTT.

There are a few counts of this clonotype. The chain combines TRBV7-9 with TRBJ2-3; 9 bases are a match to TRBD1. This CDR3 has 14 amino acids. Losses at the gene ends were 5 bases for V and 4 bases for J; bases not matched to a gene: 4. Germline CDR1 SEHNR, CDR2 FQNEAQ (reference sequence). The CDR3, as DNA: TGTGCCAGCAGCCCCCGGGACAGGGCAGATACGCAGTATTTT. Translating it yields CASSPRDRADTQYF.

This clonotype was observed a few times. The rearrangement joins TRBV6-5 to TRBJ1-2; D is undetermined. V was pared by 0 bases and J by 4 bases, with 9 bases between. CDR1 is MNHEY and CDR2 is SVGAGI in the germline V gene. The CDR3 runs 14 residues. CDR3 sequence (DNA): TGTGCCAGCAGTTACTCAGCCAGGACCTATGGCTACACCTTC. Translation gives CASSYSARTYGYTF.

This clonotype showed up just a few times. The CDR3 is CASSDPNRAGYTF. CDR3 sequence (DNA): TGTGCCAGCAGTGACCCGAACAGGGCCGGCTACACCTTC. This sequence joins TRBV25-1 and TRBJ1-2; D perhaps matches TRBD1 (6 bases). V lost 3 bases and J lost 8, with 13 bases in between. Per germline, CDR1 MGHDK and CDR2 SYGVNS. This CDR3 spans 13 amino acids.

The chain combines TRBV11-2 with TRBJ1-2; tentative D call: TRBD1 (5 bases). Looked up from germline, CDR1 is SGHAT and CDR2 is FQNNGV. Trimming took off 5 bases at V and 8 bases at J, with 21 bases between the two ends. The CDR3 contains 15 residues. The CDR3 is CASSPGTVRMRGYTF. In DNA, the CDR3 is TGTGCCAGCAGCCCAGGGACGGTGCGAATGAGAGGCTACACCTTC.

The chain carries TRBV4-1 and TRBJ2-5; TRBD1 matches 7 bases. Germline-derived CDR1 and CDR2 are MGHRA and YSYEKL. The CDR3 loop spans 18 amino acids. After removal of 0 bases from V and 2 bases from J, the junction contained 12 bases not matched to a gene. This CDR3 is CASSQESVYRGPQETQYF. The CDR3 coding sequence is TGCGCCAGCAGCCAAGAATCAGTCTACAGGGGACCTCAAGAGACCCAGTACTTC.

This clonotype came up a few times. This rearrangement joins TRBV12-3 or TRBV12-4 to TRBJ2-2, with D possibly being TRBD1 or TRBD2 (5 bases each). The V gene lost 7 bases and the J gene lost 3 bases, with 18 bases spanning the gap. The CDR3 is made up of 16 amino acids. The CDR3 DNA reads TGTGCCAGCACCCCCAGGGCCGGGGCCTACACCGGGGAGCTGTTTTTT. It is translated as CASTPRAGAYTGELFF.

This clonotype has only one observation. The V call is TRBV6-2 or TRBV6-3, the J call TRBJ1-1, with D perhaps matching TRBD1 (6 bases). Germline V gives CDR1 MNHEY, CDR2 SVGEGT. Trimming pared 11 bases from V and 4 bases from J, leaving 14 bases between. The length of the CDR3 is 12 residues. The CDR3 nucleotides are TGTGCCGGGGGCCGGGGCAGCACTGAAGCTTTCTTT. Residues: CAGGRGSTEAFF.

The gene calls are TRBV10-3 and TRBJ1-5, with 10 bases that match TRBD1. CDR1 is ENHRY and CDR2 is SYGVKD in the germline V gene. The V segment lost 5 bases and the J segment 0 bases; nucleotides outside the gene matches: 4. The CDR3 is 16 residues long. The CDR3 is CAISTGTGVSNQPQHF. CDR3 DNA: TGTGCCATCAGTACAGGGACAGGGGTTAGCAATCAGCCCCAGCATTTT.

The rearrangement uses TRBV4-3 and TRBJ2-3; 7 positions agree with TRBD1. CDR3 size: 17 residues. CDR1 is LGHNA and CDR2 is YSLEER in the germline V gene. V was pared by 0 bases and J by 4 bases, with 10 bases of the junction left unmatched. The DNA for the CDR3 is TGCGCCAGCAGCCAAGATCCCAGACAGGGTTGGGCAGATACGCAGTATTTT. This translates into CASSQDPRQGWADTQYF.

This chain links TRBV6-5 with TRBJ2-5, with 9 bases that match TRBD1. Germline trimming cut 2 bases from V and 5 bases from J; bases unmatched to any gene: 6. Looked up from germline, CDR1 is MNHEY and CDR2 is SVGAGI. The CDR3 totals 15 residues. Here the CDR3 reads CASSYGDRDSETQYF. Written as DNA, the CDR3 is TGTGCCAGCAGTTACGGGGACAGGGATAGCGAGACCCAGTACTTC.

V gene TRBV4-1 combines with J gene TRBJ1-6; no definite D call. The CDR3 extends over 13 amino acids. From germline, CDR1 is MGHRA and CDR2 YSYEKL. The ends were cut back, 2 bases at V and 9 bases at J, with 8 bases in the middle. The CDR3 DNA reads as TGCGCCAGCAGCCAATTGGAGGGTTCACCCCTCCACTTT. Its protein product is CASSQLEGSPLHF.